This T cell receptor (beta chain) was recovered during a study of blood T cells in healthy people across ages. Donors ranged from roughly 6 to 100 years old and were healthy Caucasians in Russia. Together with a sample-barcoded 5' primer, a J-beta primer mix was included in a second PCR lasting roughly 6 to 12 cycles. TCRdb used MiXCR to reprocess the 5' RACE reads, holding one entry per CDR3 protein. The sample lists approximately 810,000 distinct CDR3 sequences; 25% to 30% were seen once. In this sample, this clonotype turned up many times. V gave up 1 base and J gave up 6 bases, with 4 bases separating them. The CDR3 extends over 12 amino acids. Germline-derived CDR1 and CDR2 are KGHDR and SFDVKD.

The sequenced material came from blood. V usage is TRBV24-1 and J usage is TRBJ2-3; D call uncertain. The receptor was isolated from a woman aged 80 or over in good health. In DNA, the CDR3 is TGTGCCACCAGTGATTTTGGGGATACGCAGTATTTT. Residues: CATSDFGDTQYF.